This T cell receptor beta chain was observed in a study of T cells after yellow fever vaccination. 5'RACE template switching generated TCR cDNA, adding a universal primer site and UMIs. TCRdb redid the calling of the 5' RACE reads with MiXCR, one entry per CDR3 protein. The data hold hundreds of thousands of distinct CDR3 sequences, with approximately 19% observed a single time. This clonotype was seen many times. Its target is not known. Findings and limits, study-wide: Weaker in magnitude, the secondary response showed a faster peak on day 5 versus 15. Subsequent booster samples again held most clones from primary vaccination (96% CD4, over 80% CD8).

Germline V gene sequence: CDR1 LGHNA, CDR2 YNFKEQ. The CDR3 is made up of 15 amino acids. The V end lost 0 bases, the J end lost 1 base, and 7 bases lay between the germline ends. The TCR sequence derives from a young man who received the YFV17D yellow fever vaccine. The genes are TRBV4-2 and TRBJ1-3; the D is unclear. The input for sequencing was PBMCs, taken before the yellow fever booster vaccination. This CDR3 is CASSQERLSGNTIYF. The CDR3 DNA reads as TGTGCCAGCAGCCAAGAGAGGCTATCTGGAAACACCATATATTTT.